This T cell receptor (beta chain) comes out of a study of blood T cell repertoires in COVID-19. Study-level information: Samples of COVID-19 (acute and convalescent) were obtained from the United States, Italy and Spain.

As originally analysed: The assay estimated nucleated cells by amplifying reference gene primers. Measured with immunoSEQ multiplex PCR; TCRdb has only the in-frame clones, and not every one. V, J and clone size reflect that table, while D and trimming were determined from the DNA. In the table there are about 240,000 clones, approximately 88% of which are singletons. V lost 7 bases, J lost 9 bases, and 6 bases stayed unmatched. The CDR3 runs to 13 residues. Germline CDR1 and CDR2: KGHDR and SFDVKD. In assigning cohorts, the study relied on participant-reported clinical history. The clonotype originates from a woman in her thirties with acute COVID-19. The chain carries TRBV24-1 and TRBJ2-1; 9 positions match TRBD1. Sequenced input: PBMCs or T cells enriched from blood (not recorded which). The DNA of the CDR3 is TGTGCCACCAGGGACAGGGGTTCAGGTGAGCAGTTCTTC. As protein: CATRDRGSGEQFF.